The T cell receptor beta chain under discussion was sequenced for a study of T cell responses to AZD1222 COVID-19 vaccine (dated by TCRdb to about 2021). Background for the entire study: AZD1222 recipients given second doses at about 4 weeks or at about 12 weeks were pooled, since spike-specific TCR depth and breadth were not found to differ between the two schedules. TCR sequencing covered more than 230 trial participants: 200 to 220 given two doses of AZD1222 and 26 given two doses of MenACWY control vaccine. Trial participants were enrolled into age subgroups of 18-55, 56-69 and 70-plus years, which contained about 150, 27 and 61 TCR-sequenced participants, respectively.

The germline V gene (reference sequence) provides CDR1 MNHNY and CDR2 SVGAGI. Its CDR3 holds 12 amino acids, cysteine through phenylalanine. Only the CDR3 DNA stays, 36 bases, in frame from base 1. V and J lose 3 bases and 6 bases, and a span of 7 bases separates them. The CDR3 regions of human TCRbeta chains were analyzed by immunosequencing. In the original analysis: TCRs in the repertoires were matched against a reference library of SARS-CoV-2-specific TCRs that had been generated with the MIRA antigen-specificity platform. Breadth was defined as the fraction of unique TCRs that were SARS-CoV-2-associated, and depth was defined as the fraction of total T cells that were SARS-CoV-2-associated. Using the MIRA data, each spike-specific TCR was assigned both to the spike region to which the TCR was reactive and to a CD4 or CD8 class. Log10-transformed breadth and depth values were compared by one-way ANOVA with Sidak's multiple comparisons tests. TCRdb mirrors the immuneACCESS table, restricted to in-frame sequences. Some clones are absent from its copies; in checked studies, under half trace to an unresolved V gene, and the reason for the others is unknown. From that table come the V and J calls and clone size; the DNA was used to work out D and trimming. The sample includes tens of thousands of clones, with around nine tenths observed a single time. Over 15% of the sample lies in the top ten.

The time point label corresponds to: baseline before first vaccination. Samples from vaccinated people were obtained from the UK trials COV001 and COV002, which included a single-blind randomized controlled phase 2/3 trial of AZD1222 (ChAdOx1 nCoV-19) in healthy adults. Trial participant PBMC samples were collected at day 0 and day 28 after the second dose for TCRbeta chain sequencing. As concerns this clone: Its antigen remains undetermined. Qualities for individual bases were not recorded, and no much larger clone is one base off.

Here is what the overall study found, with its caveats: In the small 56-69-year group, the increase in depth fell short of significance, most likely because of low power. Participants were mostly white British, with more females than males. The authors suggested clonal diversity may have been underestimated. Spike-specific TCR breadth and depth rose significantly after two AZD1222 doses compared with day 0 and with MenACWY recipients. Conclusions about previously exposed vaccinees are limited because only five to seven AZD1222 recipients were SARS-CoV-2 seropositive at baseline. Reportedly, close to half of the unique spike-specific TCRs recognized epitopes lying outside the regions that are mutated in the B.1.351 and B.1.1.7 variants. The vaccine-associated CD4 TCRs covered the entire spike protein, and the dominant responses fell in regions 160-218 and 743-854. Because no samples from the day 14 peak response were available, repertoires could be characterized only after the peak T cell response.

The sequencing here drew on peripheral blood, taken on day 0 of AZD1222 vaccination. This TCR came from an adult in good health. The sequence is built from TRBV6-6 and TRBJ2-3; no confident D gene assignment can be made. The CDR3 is CASSYASDTQYF. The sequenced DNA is TGTGCCAGCAGTTATGCGTCTGATACGCAGTATTTT.